These 26 T cell receptor beta chains originate from one sample sequenced in a study of T cell repertoires in cytomegalovirus infection. TCRdb re-analysed the reads in MiXCR, keeping a single row per CDR3 protein. The data show 200,000 to 250,000 distinct CDR3 sequences, with approximately 24% seen just once and over 15% held by the top ten. The sequenced material came from CD8+ T cells from PBMCs. The receptors were gathered from a human donor in good health (CMV status not recorded). Some clones in this sample may be carry-over from other donors' samples.

This clonotype was picked up many times. DNA for the CDR3: TGTGCCAGCAGGGGTGGTCACACCGGGGAGCTGTTTTTT. Its translation is CASRGGHTGELFF. V and J are TRBV7-8 and TRBJ2-2; D unclear. The CDR3 covers 13 residues. V lost 6 bases to trimming and J lost 3 bases, with 8 bases between them. Germline CDR1 SGHVS, CDR2 FQNEAQ. Filled out from reference TRBV7-8 and TRBJ2-2, the complete variable domain reads GAGVSQSPRYKVAKRGQDVALRCDPISGHVSLFWYQQALGQGPEFLTYFQNEAQLDKSGLPSDRFFAERPEGSVSTLKIQRTQQEDSAVYLCASRGGHTGELFFGEGSRLTVL.

The chain combines TRBV14 with TRBJ2-7, with D possibly being TRBD1 or TRBD2 (5 bases each). The CDR3 sequence is 15 residues long. Between the trimmed V and J ends, which lost 0 bases and 2 bases, there was a span of 11 bases. CDR1 and CDR2 (germline): SGHDN, FVKESK. CDR3 amino acids: CASSQDFGTAYEQYF. For the CDR3, the DNA is TGTGCCAGCAGCCAAGATTTCGGGACGGCCTACGAGCAGTACTTC.

CDR3 region: CSARDLTGPSYEQYF. CDR3 nucleotide sequence: TGCAGTGCTAGAGATTTAACAGGGCCATCCTACGAGCAGTACTTC. The chain is built from TRBV20-1 and TRBJ2-7; weak D call: TRBD1 (6 bases). V was shortened by 0 bases and J by 1 base, with 13 bases between the two germline ends. The CDR3 is made up of 15 amino acids. Germline assignment: CDR1 DFQATT and CDR2 SNEGSKA (reference sequence).

This chain links TRBV2 with TRBJ2-7, with D hard to call. The CDR3 extends over 12 amino acids. Trimming took 2 bases from V and 5 from J, leaving 7 bases between them. Germline values: CDR1 SNHLY, CDR2 FYNNEI. CDR3 region: CASSERVHEQYF. Written as DNA, the CDR3 is TGTGCCAGCAGTGAAAGGGTCCACGAGCAGTACTTC.

This chain links TRBV2 with TRBJ2-5, with 9 bases identical to TRBD2. Per the germline V gene, CDR1 is SNHLY and CDR2 is FYNNEI. The junction had 10 bases not matched to a gene; V was cut back by 8 bases and J by 6 bases. There are 14 residues in the CDR3. The CDR3 loop is CASRASGDQKTQYF. The CDR3 bases are TGTGCCAGCCGGGCTAGCGGGGATCAAAAGACCCAGTACTTC.

V and J are TRBV13 and TRBJ1-6; 8 positions match TRBD1. Losses at the gene ends were 5 bases for V and 6 bases for J; bases not matched to a gene: 18. This CDR3 spans 19 amino acids. Germline loops: CDR1 PRHDT, CDR2 FYEKMQ (reference sequence). Written as DNA, the CDR3 is TGTGCCAGCAGCGGCCCGACAGGGGCGACGGATGATGTTAATTCACCCCTCCACTTT. Amino acids: CASSGPTGATDDVNSPLHF.

This clonotype has ten or more counts. The chain carries TRBV7-6 and TRBJ2-7, with 9 positions matching TRBD1. The trim removed 5 bases at V and 5 bases at J, leaving 13 bases unmatched. Germline V gene sequence: CDR1 SGHVS, CDR2 FNYEAQ. This CDR3 is 16 amino acids long. CDR3 protein: CASSQKTGTGNDEQYF. The CDR3 bases are TGTGCCAGCAGCCAAAAAACCGGGACAGGGAACGACGAGCAGTACTTC.

The chain employs TRBV6-5 and TRBJ2-7; TRBD1 is a possible D gene (6 bases). The ends were cut back, 8 bases at V and 2 bases at J, with 16 bases in the middle. CDR1 is MNHEY and CDR2 is SVGAGI in the germline V gene. There are 14 residues in the CDR3. This CDR3 reads CASQQGHKAYEQYF. The CDR3, as DNA: TGTGCCAGCCAACAGGGACACAAGGCCTACGAGCAGTACTTC.

The CDR3 sequence is CASTPVRVGNEQFF. Written as DNA, the CDR3 is TGTGCCAGCACCCCTGTCAGGGTTGGAAATGAGCAGTTCTTC. The V call is TRBV12-3 or TRBV12-4, the J call TRBJ2-1, with a tentative D call TRBD1 (5 bases). The CDR3 is 14 amino acids. V was cut by 7 bases and J by 7 bases, with 17 bases left in between.

This clonotype turned up a few times. This rearrangement joins TRBV12-5 to TRBJ2-7, with D possibly being TRBD1 (6 bases). The V end lost 5 bases, the J end lost 4 bases, and 18 bases lay between the germline ends. Germline values: CDR1 LGHNT, CDR2 FRNRAP. The CDR3 is 15 amino acids. CDR3 region: CASGPSQGRWYEQYF. In DNA, the CDR3 is TGTGCTAGTGGTCCGTCGCAGGGGCGGTGGTACGAGCAGTACTTC.

CDR3 in amino acids: CASSLWIPGTEAYEQYF. In nucleotides, the CDR3 is TGTGCCAGCAGCTTATGGATCCCCGGGACCGAGGCCTACGAGCAGTACTTC. The chain combines TRBV7-3 with TRBJ2-7; the D call may be TRBD1 or TRBD2 (5 bases each). V dropped 2 bases and J dropped 2 bases, with 19 bases sitting between them. The CDR3 totals 17 residues. The germline V gene has CDR1 SGHTA and CDR2 FQGTGA.

In its sample, this clonotype was seen a few times. The CDR3 loop reads CSAKPGQPYGYTF. The CDR3, as DNA: TGCAGTGCGAAACCGGGACAGCCTTATGGCTACACCTTC. The chain employs TRBV20-1 and TRBJ1-2; 7 bases match TRBD1. After removal of 6 bases from V and 5 bases from J, the junction contained 9 bases not matched to a gene. CDR3 length equals 13 residues. Germline lookup yields CDR1 DFQATT and CDR2 SNEGSKA (reference sequence).

This clonotype was observed at least ten times. The chain recombines TRBV11-2 with TRBJ2-2, with 7 bases identical to TRBD2. The CDR3 consists of 17 residues. V lost 0 bases to trimming and J lost 6 bases; unmatched junction nucleotides: 10. Germline CDR1 and CDR2: SGHAT and FQNNGV. Here the CDR3 DNA reads TGTGCCAGCAGCTTAGATCTACGCGGGGGAGGCGCCGGGGAGCTGTTTTTT. The encoded protein is CASSLDLRGGGAGELFF.

The chain uses TRBV29-1 and TRBJ2-5, with unresolved D. The CDR3 runs to 14 residues. Trimming took 0 bases from V and 0 from J, leaving 8 bases between them. Germline CDR1 is SQVTM and CDR2 is ANQGSEA. In DNA form, the CDR3 reads TGCAGCGTTGAAGATGTGGCGGACCAAGAGACCCAGTACTTC. It encodes CSVEDVADQETQYF.

This clonotype was seen more than once but under ten times. This rearrangement joins TRBV6-5 to TRBJ2-1, with 13 positions matching TRBD2. V shed 5 bases and J 14 bases; nucleotides not matched to a gene: 12. Germline values: CDR1 MNHEY, CDR2 SVGAGI. CDR3 length equals 15 residues. The CDR3 here is CASSPSPGLAGYKFF. CDR3 DNA: TGTGCCAGCAGTCCTTCGCCGGGACTAGCGGGGTATAAGTTCTTC.

This clonotype was detected only a few times. The genes are TRBV19 and TRBJ2-3; no definite D call. V lost 9 bases and J lost 0, with 13 bases in between. Germline assignment: CDR1 LNHDA and CDR2 SQIVND (reference sequence). There are 14 residues in the CDR3. This CDR3 is CASSDQKSTDTQYF. The CDR3 DNA reads as TGTGCCAGCTCGGACCAAAAGAGCACAGATACGCAGTATTTT.

This clonotype showed up just a few times. The rearrangement joins TRBV6-2 or TRBV6-3 to TRBJ2-5; unclear D gene. The CDR3 has 15 residues. Germline CDR1 is MNHEY and CDR2 is SVGEGT. Trimming removed 0 bases from V and 5 bases from J, with 13 bases in between. The CDR3: CASSYSKASAETQYF. The DNA for the CDR3 is TGTGCCAGCAGTTACTCGAAGGCCTCGGCGGAGACCCAGTACTTC.

This clonotype was found many times. This chain links TRBV7-2 with TRBJ2-1, with D perhaps TRBD2 (6 bases). The CDR3 is made up of 16 amino acids. Germline V CDR1 and CDR2: SGHTA, FQGNSA. V lost 5 bases and J 0 bases, leaving 14 bases between the germline ends. The CDR3 spells CASSLWSGDSYNEQFF. CDR3 nucleotides: TGTGCCAGCAGCCTCTGGTCGGGGGACTCCTACAATGAGCAGTTCTTC.

This clonotype has more than one count but fewer than ten. The genes are TRBV27 and TRBJ2-1; 9 positions agree with TRBD2. Germline CDR1 is MNHEY and CDR2 is SMNVEV (reference sequence). The CDR3 is made up of 15 amino acids. Trimming removed 3 bases from V and 6 bases from J; junction bases left unmatched: 6. The CDR3 sequence: CASSLVVAGANEQFF. CDR3 in DNA: TGTGCCAGCAGTTTGGTCGTAGCGGGGGCCAATGAGCAGTTCTTC.

V and J are TRBV4-1 and TRBJ2-1; 9 bases are shared with TRBD1. The CDR3 length is 16 residues. Germline CDR1 is MGHRA and CDR2 is YSYEKL. V was pared by 0 bases and J by 2 bases, with 2 bases of the junction left unmatched. DNA of the CDR3: TGCGCCAGCAGCCAAGATCGACAGGGGGCCTACAATGAGCAGTTCTTC. This encodes CASSQDRQGAYNEQFF.

CDR3 bases: TGTGCCAGCAGCCTCAGGAGCTCCTATAATTCACCCCTCCACTTT. Translation: CASSLRSSYNSPLHF. V and J are TRBV5-4 and TRBJ1-6; D not resolved. V lost 4 bases and J lost 0, with 8 bases in between. The length of the CDR3 is 15 residues. Germline-derived CDR1 and CDR2 are SGHNT and YYREEE (reference sequence).

This clonotype was seen at least ten times. This rearrangement joins TRBV24-1 to TRBJ2-1; 9 positions match TRBD2. The germline V gene encodes CDR1 KGHDR and CDR2 SFDVKD. The CDR3 spans 17 residues. Trimming cost V 4 bases and J 7 bases; bases outside gene matches: 13. In DNA, the CDR3 is TGTGCCACCAGTGAGGGACTGGCGGGGGGGCCACGGAATGAGCAGTTCTTC. Translating it yields CATSEGLAGGPRNEQFF.

This clonotype was seen more than once but under ten times. The chain employs TRBV7-9 and TRBJ2-3; 7 nucleotides align to TRBD2. The CDR3 extends over 15 amino acids. J gave up 4 bases and V 5 bases, and 9 bases lay outside the gene matches. CDR1 and CDR2 (germline): SEHNR, FQNEAQ (reference sequence). CDR3 sequence reads: CASSPREVVADTQYF. The CDR3 DNA sequence: TGTGCCAGCAGCCCCCGGGAGGTGGTCGCAGATACGCAGTATTTT.

The V and J genes are TRBV20-1 and TRBJ2-1; 11 bases are a match to TRBD1. The germline gives CDR1 DFQATT, CDR2 SNEGSKA (reference sequence). V lost 5 bases and J lost 8; bases outside the gene matches: 8. This CDR3 comprises 14 residues. CDR3 bases: TGCAGTGCTCCCGGGACAGGGGGTTTTGATGAGCAGTTCTTC. This codes for CSAPGTGGFDEQFF.

CDR3 sequence: CASSYWYGGVETEAFF. The CDR3 bases are TGTGCCAGCAGTTATTGGTATGGGGGCGTAGAAACTGAAGCTTTCTTT. The chain recombines TRBV7-4 with TRBJ1-1; weak D call: TRBD1 (6 bases). Trimming cost V 6 bases and J 5 bases, with 22 bases left between them. Per the germline V gene, CDR1 is SGHVT and CDR2 is SQSDAQ. The CDR3 has 16 amino acids. The full variable domain, its missing parts supplied by reference TRBV7-4 and TRBJ1-1, is GAGVSQSPRYKVAKRGRDVALRCDSISGHVTLYWYRQTLGQGSEVLTYSQSDAQRDKSGRPSGRFSAERPERSVSTLKIQRTEQGDSAVYLCASSYWYGGVETEAFFGQGTRLTVV.

V is TRBV5-4 and J is TRBJ1-1, with 7 bases aligning to TRBD1. V shed 2 bases and J 1 base; nucleotides not matched to a gene: 5. CDR1 SGHNT and CDR2 YYREEE come from the germline V gene (reference sequence). The CDR3 runs to 15 residues. Here the CDR3 DNA reads TGTGCCAGCAGCTTAGACAGGGAAACGAACACTGAAGCTTTCTTT. Translating it yields CASSLDRETNTEAFF.